This T cell receptor (beta chain) was profiled in a study of cytomegalovirus exposure and HLA in healthy donors. General study results and limits: Analysis performed later showed TCR beta chains linked to HLA being more clonally expanded than equally common others. Cytomegalovirus-associated status was assigned to more than 150 TCR beta chains.

As concerns this clone: Its antigen is currently unknown.

The PCR made use of 60 Vbeta and 13 Jbeta primers. Sequenced by immunoSEQ multiplex PCR; TCRdb stores in-frame clones only, minus some. Of about 140,000 clones in the sample, roughly 80% were seen once. There are 14 residues in the CDR3. CDR1 and CDR2 (germline): ENHRY, SYGVKD. The ends were cut back, 7 bases at V and 8 bases at J, with 18 bases in the middle. The sequenced sample was PBMCs. The receptor was derived from a female donor in good health and CMV-seronegative. V gene TRBV10-3 combines with J gene TRBJ1-3, with TRBD1 as a possible D gene (5 bases). CDR3 DNA sequence: TGTGCCATCAAGATCACAGGATCAGTCGACACCATATATTTT. Its translation is CAIKITGSVDTIYF.